The source of this T cell receptor beta chain is a study of beta chain features in type 1 diabetes (dated by TCRdb to 2016 to 2018). For the study in its entirety: No differences in mean age, gender distribution, total cell number or subset yield were found between patients and healthy donors. Across all samples, fewer than 130 million sorted cells were examined, and cell number per subset correlated strongly with RNA yield. The study compared TCRB repertoires of sorted circulating CD4+ T cell subsets between recently diagnosed type 1 diabetes patients and matched healthy donors. Whereas all 30 or so donors provided naive and central memory subsets, regulatory and stem cell-like memory subsets were isolated from just 8 patients and about 8 healthy donors.

Overall results and qualifications from the work: Because cDNA was sequenced instead of genomic DNA, activated cells with high expression could be over-represented, although the groups did not differ in activation or CD3 levels. Fewer insertions and more nucleotide deletions at VDJ recombination sites were observed in patients with type 1 diabetes, implying thymic rearrangement abnormalities. In all four CD4+ subsets, TCRB CDR3 length was moderately but significantly shorter in type 1 diabetes patients. PCR might favor shorter templates, but patient and control samples were amplified and corrected together, so any skew would affect both groups equally. Only small numbers of individuals were included in the HLA sub-analyses, which left unresolved whether HLA type had any influence on TCRB rearrangement. The naive, central memory and regulatory TCRB repertoires appeared to resemble one another more closely among patients than among healthy donors.

The entire amount of isolated RNA was reverse transcribed using the High Capacity cDNA Reverse Transcription Kit, so the sequenced TCRB transcripts were expressed ones. Deep immunoSEQ sequencing was performed on naive, central memory and regulatory T cell samples, with an average of around 3.5 million total reads per sample. Sorted cells were lysed in RLT buffer, and RNA was extracted using DNase-treated RNeasy Micro or Mini kits according to cell number. To prevent cross-contamination, each cell subset was processed individually, whereas patient and healthy donor samples were processed jointly. The immunoSEQ multiplex PCR was used to amplify TCRB sequences from cDNA, yielding 87-bp fragments that span the CDR3 region. Amplicons were sequenced on the Illumina HiSeq platform. In the paper's pipeline: Synthetic template baselines were used to correct PCR bias computationally, reads within Hamming distance 2 were collapsed together, and singletons that could not be merged were discarded. Reads were aligned against IMGT to assign V, D and J genes, CDR3 length and insertions or deletions at six rearrangement sites. Within each subset, clonotype counts were normalized to sorted cell number, after which true diversity and Gini coefficients were computed with the tcR R package. Repertoire sharing was quantified using the overlap coefficient calculated on TCRB nucleotide sequences. Out-of-frame TCRB sequences from naive cells were analyzed to stand in for the pre-selection repertoire. TCRdb mirrors the immuneACCESS table, restricted to in-frame sequences. Some clones are absent from its copies; in checked studies, under half trace to an unresolved V gene, and the reason for the others is unknown. D and trimming were read from the DNA, whereas the V and J calls and clone size are those reported in that table. This sample lists 200,000 to 300,000 clones; about a tenth were detected once. The leading ten clones occupy around 0.017% of the sample.

A note on this clone: The specificity of this receptor is unknown. No much larger clone is present one base from it, and per-base qualities are unavailable.

Each donor gave one peripheral blood draw, roughly 120 mL on average, collected into heparinised tubes. A BD FACSAria II and a panel including CD45RO, CCR7, CD25, CD127, CD95 and CD27 were used to sort naive, central memory, regulatory and stem cell-like memory CD4+ T cells. A purity above 98% was achieved for all sorted populations. PBMCs were isolated immediately by Lymphoprep density gradient centrifugation and stained directly without culture. So that batch effects would be minimized, each experiment stained and sorted samples in pairs, pairing one healthy donor with one patient. The sequence derives from a man between 25 and 39 years old with type 1 diabetes. What was sequenced was naive CD4+ T cells from blood. In light of the paper, this sample's cell subset or site label describes: true naive CD4+ T cells.

The encoded CDR3 is CASRAVAGANVLTF. The nucleotides are TGCGCCAGCAGGGCGGTTGCAGGGGCCAACGTCCTGACTTTC. The chain joins TRBV5-1 to TRBJ2-6; confidence is insufficient to name the D gene. Measured from the cysteine to the phenylalanine, the CDR3 is 14 residues long. Left in the record is the CDR3 DNA by itself, 42 bases read in frame from the first base. The germline V gene gives CDR1 as SGHRS and CDR2 as YFSETQ. Cut back by 5 bases and 4 bases, the V and J ends lie 10 bases apart.